This T cell receptor beta chain was sequenced during a study of blood T cells in healthy people across ages. A second PCR, run for roughly 7 to 11 cycles, used a sample-barcoded 5' primer plus a J-beta primer mix. One entry per CDR3 protein results from TCRdb running MiXCR on the 5' RACE reads. Here the sample spans roughly 1,000,000 distinct CDR3 sequences, less than 25% being singletons. Trimming pared 4 bases from V and 7 bases from J, leaving 19 bases between. The CDR3 spans 16 residues. The data were also submitted as part of a second study, on T cells of mothers and their children. This second study notes: Each donor was one of three healthy Caucasian mothers or one of their six children. Biologically related mothers and children overlapped slightly more than unrelated pairs, a non-significant difference.

The sequence was obtained from a girl aged 2-10 years in good health. This sequence joins TRBV12-3 or TRBV12-4 and TRBJ2-2; D is uncertain. The source material was blood. For the CDR3, the DNA is TGTGCCAGCAGTTACCCCGAGGAGCCGTCGGACGGGGAGCTGTTTTTT. Amino acid sequence: CASSYPEEPSDGELFF.